This T cell receptor (beta chain) was profiled in a study of T cell responses to AZD1222 COVID-19 vaccine. Clones were sequenced by immunoSEQ multiplex PCR, and TCRdb holds only the in-frame ones, with some missing. Found here are about 86,000 clones, roughly nine tenths of them singletons; the top ten hold approximately 5%. A word on this clone: Its antigen is unknown.

The V and J ends lost 2 bases and 6 bases respectively, with 14 bases between them. The CDR3 has 14 amino acids. Germline CDR1 is WSHSY and CDR2 is SAAADI. Study findings and constraints: Donors skewed white British and female; clonal diversity was possibly underestimated. Increases in Spike-specific TCR breadth and depth were seen after two AZD1222 doses.

This receptor was taken from an adult who received the AZD1222 COVID-19 vaccine. The material was peripheral blood, obtained 28 days after the second AZD1222 dose. This sequence joins TRBV10-2 and TRBJ2-7; D may be TRBD2 (6 bases). In nucleotides, the CDR3 is TGCGCCAGCAGTGAGGGCGGGACTCCTGTCGAGCAGTACGTC. Protein: CASSEGGTPVEQYV.